The 9 T cell receptor beta chains below were found in one sample sequenced in a study of T cells after yellow fever vaccination. In TCRdb, the 5' RACE reads were re-called with MiXCR into one record per CDR3 protein. The sample shows about 53,000 distinct CDR3 sequences, approximately 6% of them seen only once. The sequencing here drew on PBMCs, either bulk or a sorted T-cell subset (CD4+, CD8+, memory, or dextramer-sorted; not recorded which), taken on the day of the yellow fever booster vaccination. All receptors come from a man aged 18 to 29 who received the YFV17D yellow fever vaccine.

The table lists this clonotype with a few counts. The chain has TRBV2 and TRBJ1-1; D ambiguous. The CDR3 loop spans 12 amino acids. Germline V gene sequence: CDR1 SNHLY, CDR2 FYNNEI. V dropped 6 bases and J dropped 1 base, with 6 bases sitting between them. CDR3 loop: CASRLQNTEAFF. Written as DNA, the CDR3 is TGTGCCAGCAGGCTACAGAACACTGAAGCTTTCTTT.

In this sample, this clonotype turned up many times. The chain joins TRBV7-2 to TRBJ2-3; 9 bases align to TRBD2. This CDR3 has 15 amino acids. Losses at the gene ends were 3 bases for V and 1 base for J; bases not matched to a gene: 2. The V gene's germline CDR1 is SGHTA and CDR2 FQGNSA. In DNA form, the CDR3 reads TGTGCCAGCAGCTTTAGCGGGGGTGGCACAGATACGCAGTATTTT. This encodes CASSFSGGGTDTQYF.

The chain recombines TRBV5-6 with TRBJ2-4; D possibly corresponds to TRBD1 (6 bases). The CDR3 loop spans 16 amino acids. V lost 3 bases and J 0 bases, leaving 13 bases between the germline ends. Looked up from germline, CDR1 is SGHDT and CDR2 is YYEEEE. The CDR3 spells CASSWRQALAKNIQYF. The CDR3 DNA sequence: TGTGCCAGCAGCTGGAGACAGGCGTTAGCCAAAAACATTCAGTACTTC.

V and J are TRBV4-3 and TRBJ2-5; D call uncertain. The length of the CDR3 is 15 residues. Germline lookup yields CDR1 LGHNA and CDR2 YSLEER. V lost 2 bases to trimming and J lost 1 base, with 11 bases between them. The chain's CDR3 is CASSQMGLGQETQYF. CDR3 sequence (DNA): TGCGCCAGCAGCCAAATGGGCTTAGGCCAAGAGACCCAGTACTTC.

A few counts support this clonotype. The chain joins TRBV10-3 to TRBJ1-5, with 9 nucleotides matching TRBD1. V shed 10 bases and J 0 bases; nucleotides not matched to a gene: 16. In germline, CDR1 is ENHRY, CDR2 SYGVKD. The CDR3 loop spans 18 amino acids. The CDR3 loop reads CATSPWTGDSYSNQPQHF. CDR3 DNA: TGTGCCACCTCCCCTTGGACAGGGGACTCCTATAGCAATCAGCCCCAGCATTTT.

This clonotype appeared a few times. This chain uses TRBV12-3 or TRBV12-4 with TRBJ2-5, with TRBD1 matching 7 bases. This CDR3 contains 13 residues. After removal of 8 bases from V and 6 bases from J, the junction contained 9 bases not matched to a gene. CDR3 residues: CASARQGVKTQYF. The CDR3 region has the DNA TGTGCCAGCGCCCGACAGGGCGTGAAGACCCAGTACTTC.

V gene TRBV6-5 combines with J gene TRBJ2-3; D is unclear. The CDR3 spans 19 residues. Looked up from germline, CDR1 is MNHEY and CDR2 is SVGAGI. V was cut by 6 bases and J by 2 bases, with 27 bases left in between. The CDR3 loop is CASRAEVFRAGDNTDTQYF. The DNA of the CDR3 is TGTGCCAGCAGAGCCGAGGTATTTCGGGCAGGTGATAACACAGATACGCAGTATTTT.

This clonotype turned up a few times. V is TRBV5-1 and J is TRBJ2-7; 8 positions agree with TRBD1. CDR3 length equals 14 residues. Germline trimming cut 4 bases from V and 7 bases from J; bases unmatched to any gene: 10. From germline, CDR1 is SGHRS and CDR2 YFSETQ. The CDR3 protein is CASSAGQDFFEQYF. CDR3 nucleotides: TGCGCCAGCAGCGCGGGACAGGATTTTTTTGAGCAGTACTTC.

This clonotype was counted ten times or more. This sequence joins TRBV6-5 and TRBJ2-2; D unclear. The CDR3 has 17 amino acids. CDR1 is MNHEY and CDR2 is SVGAGI in the germline V gene. Trimming shortened V by 6 bases and J by 4 bases, and 21 bases separated the two germline ends. CDR3 in DNA: TGTGCCAGCAGGGCATCCACGTATGGCTCCAGCACCGGGGAGCTGTTTTTT. It specifies CASRASTYGSSTGELFF.